The 19 T cell receptor beta chains reported below all come from one sample, sequenced in a study of blood T cell repertoires in COVID-19. Clones were read by immunoSEQ multiplex PCR, and TCRdb kept only the in-frame ones, dropping some. The sample contains roughly 57,000 clones, 77% of which appear only once. The sample taken for sequencing was peripheral blood. These receptors came from a man between 70 and 80 years old with active or convalescent COVID-19.

The chain recombines TRBV7-8 with TRBJ1-6, with 10 positions matching TRBD1. The junction had 5 bases not matched to a gene; V was cut back by 5 bases and J by 7 bases. Germline values: CDR1 SGHVS, CDR2 FQNEAQ. CDR3 length equals 15 residues. CDR3 in amino acids: CASSPGQGVNSPLHF. The CDR3 coding sequence is TGTGCCAGCAGCCCCGGACAGGGGGTGAATTCACCCCTCCACTTT.

V usage is TRBV5-1 and J usage is TRBJ2-5; a possible D gene is TRBD1 (5 bases). This CDR3 is 14 amino acids long. Trimming left V 4 bases short and J 5 bases short, with 15 bases between. Germline-derived CDR1 and CDR2 are SGHRS and YFSETQ. This CDR3 reads CASSASTVKETQYF. CDR3 bases: TGCGCCAGCAGCGCGTCGACAGTTAAGGAGACCCAGTACTTC.

J is TRBJ2-2 and V is TRBV5-1; D possibly corresponds to TRBD2 (5 bases). Per germline, CDR1 SGHRS and CDR2 YFSETQ. The length of the CDR3 is 13 residues. Trimming left V 4 bases short and J 3 bases short, with 7 bases between. CDR3 coding DNA: TGCGCCAGCAGCCGGGGAGACACCGGGGAGCTGTTTTTT. Translating it yields CASSRGDTGELFF. The whole variable domain, filled in from reference TRBV5-1 and TRBJ2-2, reads KAGVTQTPRYLIKTRGQQVTLSCSPISGHRSVSWYQQTPGQGLQFLFEYFSETQRNKGNFPGRFSGRQFSNSRSEMNVSTLELGDSALYLCASSRGDTGELFFGEGSRLTVL.

The J gene is TRBJ2-6, the V gene TRBV3-1 (or the pseudogene TRBV3-2); tentative D call: TRBD1 (6 bases). The CDR3 loop spans 17 amino acids. Germline V lookup: CDR1 LGHDT, CDR2 YNNKEL (reference sequence). With 4 bases removed from V and 1 base from J, the gap between germline ends came to 14 bases. CDR3 bases: TGTGCCAGCAGCCTCCCGGGACAACTTTCTGGGGCCAACGTCCTGACTTTC. This gives the protein CASSLPGQLSGANVLTF.

V is TRBV20-1 and J is TRBJ1-1; 8 bases map to TRBD1. The V gene's germline CDR1 is DFQATT and CDR2 SNEGSKA (reference sequence). This CDR3 has 11 amino acids. V was pared by 6 bases and J by 11 bases, with 8 bases of the junction left unmatched. The CDR3 DNA reads TGCAGTGCGCCTCGACAGGGGCGGGCTTTCTTT. Translated: CSAPRQGRAFF.

The gene calls are TRBV7-9 and TRBJ2-3, with 12 bases fitting TRBD2. Germline CDR1 reads SEHNR; CDR2 reads FQNEAQ (reference sequence). This CDR3 is 16 amino acids long. After removal of 4 bases from V and 2 bases from J, the junction contained 4 bases not matched to a gene. The CDR3 sequence is CASSYGLAGFTDTQYF. The CDR3 DNA is TGTGCCAGCAGCTACGGACTAGCGGGGTTCACAGATACGCAGTATTTT.

The chain has TRBV19 and TRBJ1-2; no clear D gene. CDR1 is LNHDA, CDR2 SQIVND, per germline (reference sequence). The CDR3 length is 14 residues. V gave up 1 base and J gave up 2 bases, with 8 bases separating them. The CDR3: CASSIGQANYGYTF. CDR3 in DNA: TGTGCCAGTAGTATAGGCCAAGCAAACTATGGCTACACCTTC.

The chain links TRBV4-2 to TRBJ2-1; the match to TRBD2 covers 15 bases. CDR1 is LGHNA and CDR2 is YNFKEQ in the germline V gene. The V and J ends lost 5 bases and 7 bases, in that order; junction bases with no gene match: 6. This CDR3 is 16 amino acids long. CDR3 sequence: CASSFGLAGGFNEQFF. CDR3 sequence (DNA): TGTGCCAGCAGCTTTGGACTAGCGGGGGGGTTTAATGAGCAGTTCTTC.

The CDR3 protein is CASSLNRNGEAFF. CDR3 nucleotides: TGTGCCAGCAGCTTAAATAGAAACGGTGAAGCTTTCTTT. The chain uses TRBV7-3 and TRBJ1-1; unclear D gene. V shed 1 base and J shed 7 bases, with 10 bases lying between them. Germline V gene sequence: CDR1 SGHTA, CDR2 FQGTGA. The CDR3 is 13 amino acids.

In its sample, this clone was seen once. This chain connects TRBV10-3 to TRBJ2-3; D may be TRBD2 (6 bases). V was pared by 11 bases and J by 3 bases, with 18 bases between. The germline V gene has CDR1 ENHRY and CDR2 SYGVKD. This CDR3 spans 14 amino acids. CDR3 nucleotide sequence: TGTGCCGTTCGAAACAGTGGGAGGACAGATACGCAGTATTTT. As protein: CAVRNSGRTDTQYF.

V usage is TRBV9 and J usage is TRBJ1-5; TRBD1 agrees at 7 bases. Germline assignment: CDR1 SGDLS and CDR2 YYNGEE. Trimming cost V 4 bases and J 4 bases; bases outside gene matches: 5. CDR3 length: 14 residues. The CDR3 here is CASSRDSVNQPQHF. The CDR3 bases are TGTGCCAGCAGCCGGGACAGTGTTAATCAGCCCCAGCATTTT.

This rearrangement joins TRBV7-2 to TRBJ2-1; D gene uncertain. V dropped 6 bases and J dropped 5 bases, with 14 bases sitting between them. CDR3 length equals 14 residues. CDR1 is SGHTA, CDR2 FQGNSA, per germline. The CDR3, as DNA: TGTGCCAGCAGTCGTCTCGTCAGAAACAATGAGCAGTTCTTC. Its protein product is CASSRLVRNNEQFF. Using reference TRBV7-2 and TRBJ2-1 for the parts outside the CDR3, the full variable domain is GAGVSQSPSNKVTEKGKDVELRCDPISGHTALYWYRQSLGQGLEFLIYFQGNSAPDKSGLPSDRFSAERTGGSVSTLTIQRTQQEDSAVYLCASSRLVRNNEQFFGPGTRLTVL.

This chain links TRBV12-3 or TRBV12-4 with TRBJ1-1, with D unclear. This CDR3 region has 12 residues. Trimming removed 7 bases at V and 7 bases at J, with 13 bases between. CDR3 residues: CASITRLREAFF. CDR3 DNA: TGTGCCAGCATTACGCGGTTGCGTGAAGCTTTCTTT.

This clone was picked up a small number of times. The rearrangement uses TRBV7-9 and TRBJ1-2; D call uncertain. CDR1 is SEHNR and CDR2 is FQNEAQ in the germline V gene (reference sequence). Trimming removed 5 bases at V and 3 bases at J, with 25 bases between. The CDR3 totals 18 residues. The CDR3 is CASSQPHQDGGRYYGYTF. The CDR3 nucleotides are TGTGCCAGCAGCCAACCTCATCAAGACGGAGGCCGCTACTATGGCTACACCTTC.

This sequence joins TRBV6-2 or TRBV6-3 and TRBJ2-2, with D unresolved. The CDR3 length is 14 residues. V gave up 0 bases and J gave up 3 bases, with 5 bases separating them. Germline lookup yields CDR1 MNHEY and CDR2 SVGEGT. Written as DNA, the CDR3 is TGTGCCAGCAGTTACTCTCAGTACACCGGGGAGCTGTTTTTT. Protein product: CASSYSQYTGELFF.

The genes are TRBV7-2 and TRBJ2-7; 7 nucleotides agree with TRBD2. The germline V gene encodes CDR1 SGHTA and CDR2 FQGNSA. The V gene end was trimmed by 1 base and the J gene end by 4 bases; junction bases not matched to a gene: 1. The CDR3 contains 13 residues. The CDR3 nucleotides read TGTGCCAGCAGCTTAGTGGGGGGGTACGAGCAGTACTTC. Its translation is CASSLVGGYEQYF.

This clone has only a few counts. V and J are TRBV11-3 and TRBJ2-7; 8 bases map to TRBD2. V shed 0 bases and J 2 bases; nucleotides not matched to a gene: 9. CDR3 length equals 17 residues. Germline CDR1 and CDR2: SGHNT and YENEEA. CDR3 in amino acids: CASSLDGGLAEPYEQYF. The CDR3 DNA reads TGTGCCAGCAGCTTAGATGGCGGACTAGCCGAACCCTACGAGCAGTACTTC.

In its sample, this clone was seen a few times. The CDR3 DNA reads TGTGCCAGCAGCCAAGGAGCGGGAGGCCAACCCTACAATGAGCAGTTCTTC. Its protein is CASSQGAGGQPYNEQFF. The V call is TRBV3-1 (or the pseudogene TRBV3-2), the J call TRBJ2-1; 9 bases agree with TRBD2. Unmatched junction bases numbered 6, after V lost 1 base and J lost 2 bases. Germline V gene data show CDR1 as LGHDT and CDR2 as YNNKEL (reference sequence). CDR3 length equals 17 residues.

This clone was counted a few times. J is TRBJ1-1 and V is TRBV16, with a possible D match to TRBD1 (6 bases). The germline V gene has CDR1 KGHSY and CDR2 FQNENV. V was cut by 3 bases and J by 8 bases, with 16 bases left in between. The CDR3 is 14 residues long. The CDR3 loop is CASSHQLDSLEAFF. DNA of the CDR3: TGTGCCAGCAGCCACCAACTGGACAGCCTAGAAGCTTTCTTT.